The present T cell receptor (beta chain) was sequenced within a study of blood T cells in healthy people across ages. Notes on this clonotype: The antigen is undetermined.

A J-beta primer mix and a sample-barcoded 5' primer were used in a second PCR of about 7 to 12 cycles. TCRdb re-analysed the 5' RACE reads in MiXCR, keeping a single row per CDR3 protein. The sample yields 550,000 to 600,000 distinct CDR3 sequences, 47% seen once. Per the germline V gene, CDR1 is SQVTM and CDR2 is ANQGSEA. The CDR3 length is 10 residues. V dropped 4 bases and J dropped 5 bases, with 5 bases sitting between them. Peripheral blood was drawn, approximately 9.5 milliliters per donor. Study conclusions and caveats: Donor CMV status, an unknown factor, possibly confounded changes in expanded clonotypes.

The source material was blood. The chain carries TRBV29-1 and TRBJ2-5; D is ambiguous. This receptor was taken from a man older than 75 in good health. In DNA, the CDR3 is TGCAGCGTTGCGATTGAGACCCAGTACTTC. Its translation: CSVAIETQYF.